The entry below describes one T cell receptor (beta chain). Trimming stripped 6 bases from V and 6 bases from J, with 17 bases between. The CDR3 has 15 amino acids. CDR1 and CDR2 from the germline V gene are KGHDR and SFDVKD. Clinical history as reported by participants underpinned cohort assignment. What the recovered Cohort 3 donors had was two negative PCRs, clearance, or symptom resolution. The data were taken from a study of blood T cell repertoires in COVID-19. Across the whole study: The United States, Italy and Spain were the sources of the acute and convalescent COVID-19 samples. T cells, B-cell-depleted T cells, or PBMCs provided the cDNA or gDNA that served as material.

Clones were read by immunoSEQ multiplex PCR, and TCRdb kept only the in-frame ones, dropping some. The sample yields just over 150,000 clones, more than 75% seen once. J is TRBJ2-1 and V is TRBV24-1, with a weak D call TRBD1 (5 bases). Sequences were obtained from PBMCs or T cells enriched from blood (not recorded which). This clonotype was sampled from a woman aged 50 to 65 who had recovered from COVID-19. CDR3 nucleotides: TGTGCCACCAGTTCCCGCAGGGATAAGCTCAATGAGCAGTTCTTC. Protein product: CATSSRRDKLNEQFF.